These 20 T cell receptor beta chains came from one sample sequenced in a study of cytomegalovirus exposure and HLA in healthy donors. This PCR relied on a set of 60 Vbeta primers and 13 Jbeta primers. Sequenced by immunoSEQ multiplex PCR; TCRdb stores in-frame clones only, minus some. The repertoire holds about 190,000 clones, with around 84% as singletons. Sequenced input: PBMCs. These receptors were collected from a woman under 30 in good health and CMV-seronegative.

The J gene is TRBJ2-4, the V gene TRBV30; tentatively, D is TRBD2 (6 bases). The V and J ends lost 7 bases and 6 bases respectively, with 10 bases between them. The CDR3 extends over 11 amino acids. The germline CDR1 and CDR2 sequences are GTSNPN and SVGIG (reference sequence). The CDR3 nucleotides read TGTGCCTTCCGGGACTTAAACATTCAGTACTTC. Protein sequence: CAFRDLNIQYF. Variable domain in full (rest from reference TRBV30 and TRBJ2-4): SQTIHQWPATLVQPVGSPLSLECTVEGTSNPNLYWYRQAAGRGLQLLFYSVGIGQISSEVPQNLSASRPQDRQFILSSKKLLLSDSGFYLCAFRDLNIQYFGAGTRLSVL.

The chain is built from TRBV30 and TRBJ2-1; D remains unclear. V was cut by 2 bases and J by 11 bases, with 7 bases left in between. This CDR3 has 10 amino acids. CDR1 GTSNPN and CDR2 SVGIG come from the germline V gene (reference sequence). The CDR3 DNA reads TGTGCCTGGAGTCTCGCGAAGCAGTTCTTC. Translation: CAWSLAKQFF.

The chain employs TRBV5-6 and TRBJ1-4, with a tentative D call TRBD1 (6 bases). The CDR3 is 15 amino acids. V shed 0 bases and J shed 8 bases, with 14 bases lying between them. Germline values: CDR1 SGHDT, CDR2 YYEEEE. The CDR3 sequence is CASSLGGTMGEKLFF. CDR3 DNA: TGTGCCAGCAGCTTGGGGGGGACAATGGGCGAAAAACTGTTTTTT.

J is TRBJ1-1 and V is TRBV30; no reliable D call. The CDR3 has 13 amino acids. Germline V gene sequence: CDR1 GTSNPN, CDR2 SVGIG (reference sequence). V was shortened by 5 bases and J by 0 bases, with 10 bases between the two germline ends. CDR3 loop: CAWYRSMNTEAFF. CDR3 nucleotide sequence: TGTGCCTGGTACAGATCCATGAACACTGAAGCTTTCTTT.

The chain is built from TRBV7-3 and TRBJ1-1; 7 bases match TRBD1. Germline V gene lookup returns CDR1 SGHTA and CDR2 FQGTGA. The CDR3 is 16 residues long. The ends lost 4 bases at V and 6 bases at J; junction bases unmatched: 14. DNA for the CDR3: TGTGCCAGCAGCTCCCCCGGGACAGCTTCAGTGGCTGAAGCTTTCTTT. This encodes CASSSPGTASVAEAFF.

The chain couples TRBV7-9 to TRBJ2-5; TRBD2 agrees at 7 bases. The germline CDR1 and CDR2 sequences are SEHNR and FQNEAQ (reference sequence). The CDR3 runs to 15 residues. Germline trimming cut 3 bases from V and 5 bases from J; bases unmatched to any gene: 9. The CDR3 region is CASSLVSAGEETQYF. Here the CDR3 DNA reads TGTGCCAGCAGCTTGGTGTCGGCGGGAGAGGAGACCCAGTACTTC. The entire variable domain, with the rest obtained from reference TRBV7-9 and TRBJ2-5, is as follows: DTGVSQNPRHKITKRGQNVTFRCDPISEHNRLYWYRQTLGQGPEFLTYFQNEAQLEKSRLLSDRFSAERPKGSFSTLEIQRTEQGDSAMYLCASSLVSAGEETQYFGPGTRLLVL.

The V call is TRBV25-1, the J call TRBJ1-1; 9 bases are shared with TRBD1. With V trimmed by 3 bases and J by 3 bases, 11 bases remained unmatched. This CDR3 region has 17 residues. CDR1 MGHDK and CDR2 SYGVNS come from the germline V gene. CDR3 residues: CASSDHLGQGPDTEAFF. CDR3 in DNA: TGTGCCAGCAGTGACCACCTCGGACAGGGGCCGGACACTGAAGCTTTCTTT.

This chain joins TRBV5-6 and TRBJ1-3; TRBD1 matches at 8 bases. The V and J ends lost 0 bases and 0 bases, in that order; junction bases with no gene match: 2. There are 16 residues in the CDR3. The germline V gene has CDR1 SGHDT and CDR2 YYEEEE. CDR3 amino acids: CASSLGTGTSGNTIYF. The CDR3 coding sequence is TGTGCCAGCAGCTTGGGGACAGGGACCTCTGGAAACACCATATATTTT.

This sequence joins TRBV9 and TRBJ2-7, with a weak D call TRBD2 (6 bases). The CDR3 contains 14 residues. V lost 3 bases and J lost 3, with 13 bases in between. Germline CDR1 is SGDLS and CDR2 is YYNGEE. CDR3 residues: CASSARDSNYEQYF. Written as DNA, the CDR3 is TGTGCCAGCAGCGCCCGGGACTCGAACTACGAGCAGTACTTC.

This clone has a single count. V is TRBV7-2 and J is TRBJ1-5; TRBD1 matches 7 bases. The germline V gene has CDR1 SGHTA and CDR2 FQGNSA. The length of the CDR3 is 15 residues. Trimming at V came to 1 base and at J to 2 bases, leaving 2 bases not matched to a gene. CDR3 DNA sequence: TGTGCCAGCAGCTTAGACAGGGGAGGCAATCAGCCCCAGCATTTT. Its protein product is CASSLDRGGNQPQHF.

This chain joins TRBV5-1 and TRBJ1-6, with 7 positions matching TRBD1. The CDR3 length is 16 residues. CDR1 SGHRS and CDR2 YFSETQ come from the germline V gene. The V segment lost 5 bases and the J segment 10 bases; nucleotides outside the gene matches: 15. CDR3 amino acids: CASSHNQGTAGSPLHF. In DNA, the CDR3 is TGCGCCAGCAGTCACAACCAAGGGACAGCAGGATCACCCCTCCACTTT.

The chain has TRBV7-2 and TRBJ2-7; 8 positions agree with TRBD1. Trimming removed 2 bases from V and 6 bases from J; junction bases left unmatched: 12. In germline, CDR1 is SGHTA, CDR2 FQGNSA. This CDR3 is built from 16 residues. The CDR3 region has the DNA TGTGCCAGCAGCTTACCCCCCGGGGCAGGGGGCCGCGAGCAGTACTTC. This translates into CASSLPPGAGGREQYF.

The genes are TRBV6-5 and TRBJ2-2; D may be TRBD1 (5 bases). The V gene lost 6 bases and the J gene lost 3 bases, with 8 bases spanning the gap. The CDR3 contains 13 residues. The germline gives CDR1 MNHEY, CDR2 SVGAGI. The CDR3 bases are TGTGCCAGCAGCCTACAGGACACCGGGGAGCTGTTTTTT. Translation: CASSLQDTGELFF.

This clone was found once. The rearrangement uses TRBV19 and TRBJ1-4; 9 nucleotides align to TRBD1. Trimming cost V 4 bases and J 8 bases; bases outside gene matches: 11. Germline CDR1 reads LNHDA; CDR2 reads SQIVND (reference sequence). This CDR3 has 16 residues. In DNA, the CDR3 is TGTGCCAGTAGTACGGCGACAGGGGGAAGTCACGAAAAACTGTTTTTT. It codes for CASSTATGGSHEKLFF.

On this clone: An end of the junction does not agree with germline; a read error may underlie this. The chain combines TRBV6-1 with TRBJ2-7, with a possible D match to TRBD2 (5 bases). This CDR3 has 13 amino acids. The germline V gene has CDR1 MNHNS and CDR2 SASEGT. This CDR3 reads CASSEATNVKLDF. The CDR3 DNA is TGTGCCAGCAGTGAAGCGACTAACGTGAAACTAGACTTC.

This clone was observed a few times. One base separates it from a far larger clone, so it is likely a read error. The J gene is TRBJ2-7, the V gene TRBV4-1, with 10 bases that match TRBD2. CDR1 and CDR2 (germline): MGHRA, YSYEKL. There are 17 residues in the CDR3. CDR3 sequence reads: CARSQEPSGGAPYEQYF. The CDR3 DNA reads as TGCGCCAGGAGCCAAGAGCCTAGCGGGGGAGCGCCGTACGAGCAGTACTTC.

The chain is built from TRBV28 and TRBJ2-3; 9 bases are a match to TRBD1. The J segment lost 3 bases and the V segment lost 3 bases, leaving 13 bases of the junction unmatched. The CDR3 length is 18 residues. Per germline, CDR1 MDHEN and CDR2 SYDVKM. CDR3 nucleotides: TGTGCCAGCAGTTTTGGGGGGAGGGACAGGGCTTGGACAGATACGCAGTATTTT. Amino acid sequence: CASSFGGRDRAWTDTQYF.

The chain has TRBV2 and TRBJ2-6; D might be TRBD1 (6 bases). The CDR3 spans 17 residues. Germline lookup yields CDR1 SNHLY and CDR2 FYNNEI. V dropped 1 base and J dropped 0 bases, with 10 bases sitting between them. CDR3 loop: CASSEDRAISGANVLTF. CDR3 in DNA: TGTGCCAGCAGTGAAGACAGGGCTATCTCTGGGGCCAACGTCCTGACTTTC.

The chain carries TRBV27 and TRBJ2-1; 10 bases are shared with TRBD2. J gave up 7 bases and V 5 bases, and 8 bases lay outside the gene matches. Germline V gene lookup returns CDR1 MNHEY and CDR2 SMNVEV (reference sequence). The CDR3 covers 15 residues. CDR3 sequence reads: CASSLEREGLNEQFF. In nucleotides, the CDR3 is TGTGCCAGCAGTCTCGAGCGGGAGGGTTTAAATGAGCAGTTCTTC.

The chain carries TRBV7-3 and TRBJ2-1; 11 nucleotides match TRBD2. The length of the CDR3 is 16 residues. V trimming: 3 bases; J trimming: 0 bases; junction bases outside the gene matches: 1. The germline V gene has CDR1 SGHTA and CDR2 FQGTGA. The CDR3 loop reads CASSLGLAVSYNEQFF. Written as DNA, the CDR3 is TGTGCCAGCAGCTTGGGACTAGCGGTCTCCTACAATGAGCAGTTCTTC.